Listed below are T cell receptor beta chains from one sample, sequenced in a study of blood T cell repertoires in COVID-19. The protocol was immunoSEQ multiplex PCR, while the TCRdb copy is restricted to in-frame clones and leaves out a portion. The sample contains about 270,000 clones, approximately 90% of which appear only once. The sequenced sample was PBMCs or T cells enriched from blood (not recorded which). The receptor set was obtained from a middle-aged man who had been exposed to COVID-19. Each CDR3 is given with its conserved first and last residue. A D gene is named only where the DNA matches it firmly. Expanded clones are given a class, and other clones once, few, many or no size at all.

clone_size,j_call,v_call,d_call,cdr3_nt,cdr3_aa
NA,TRBJ2-1,TRBV2,NA,TGTGCCAGCAGCCCGACCAGAGCGGGCCCCTACAATGAGCAGTTCTTC,CASSPTRAGPYNEQFF
once,TRBJ2-3,TRBV19,TRBD2,TGTGCCTCGTCGGGAGGCTGGGCGACAGATACGCAGTATTTT,CASSGGWATDTQYF
NA,TRBJ1-1,TRBV2,TRBD1,TGTGCCAGCACCGGGGACAGGGGGAACACTGAAGCTTTCTTT,CASTGDRGNTEAFF
NA,TRBJ2-4,TRBV19,TRBD1,TGTGCCAGTAGTATAGGAAACACAGGGGCTCAAAACTTC,CASSIGNTGAQNF
NA,TRBJ2-3,TRBV29-1,NA,TGCAGCGTTGTGCGAGGTGCAGATACGCAGTATTTT,CSVVRGADTQYF
NA,TRBJ1-2,TRBV25-1,NA,TGTGCCAGCACTGCCGGGGGGTACTACACCTTC,CASTAGGYYTF
NA,TRBJ2-3,TRBV7-2,TRBD2,TGTGCCAGCAGCCCCGGGAGGGGCTCAGATACGCAGTATTTT,CASSPGRGSDTQYF
NA,TRBJ1-1,TRBV15,TRBD1,TGTGCCACCTCGGGACAGGCTTCCACTGAAGCTTTCTTT,CATSGQASTEAFF
NA,TRBJ2-7,TRBV6-5,NA,TGTGCCAGCAGAGTGACAGGTAGCTACGAGCAGTACTTC,CASRVTGSYEQYF
NA,TRBJ2-7,TRBV19,NA,TGTGCCAGTAGTTCCAAAATGACAGTTTCCTACGAGCAGTACTTC,CASSSKMTVSYEQYF
few,TRBJ2-1,TRBV28,TRBD2,TGTGCCAGCAGTCTCACATCCGGGACTAGCGAGAACAATGAGCAGTTCTTC,CASSLTSGTSENNEQFF
once,TRBJ2-2,TRBV2,TRBD2,TGTGCCAGCAGGGACCTAGGGACTAGCGGGAAAAACACCGGGGAGCTGTTTTTT,CASRDLGTSGKNTGELFF
once,TRBJ2-1,TRBV28,TRBD2,TGTGCCAGCAGTTATTTAAGTAAGGCGGGAGGGTTTTTTGAGCAGTTCTTC,CASSYLSKAGGFFEQFF
NA,TRBJ2-1,TRBV5-6,TRBD2,TGTGCCAGCAGCCCCTTTAGCGGGATCTACAATGAGCAGTTCTTC,CASSPFSGIYNEQFF
NA,TRBJ2-3,TRBV7-9,TRBD2,TGTGCCAGCAGCTTAGAAGCGGGAGGGTCAGATACGCAGTATTTT,CASSLEAGGSDTQYF
NA,TRBJ2-5,TRBV5-1,TRBD1,TGCGCCAGCAGCTCCAACCCCGGGACAGGGGGTCAAGAGACCCAGTACTTC,CASSSNPGTGGQETQYF
NA,TRBJ2-7,TRBV9,NA,TGTGCCAGCAGCGTAGCCTCCTCCCCTACCGACGAGCAGTACTTC,CASSVASSPTDEQYF
NA,TRBJ2-2,TRBV13,NA,TGTGCCAGCAGCTTAGGTCCAGGACAGAGTTCCACCGGGGAGCTGTTTTTT,CASSLGPGQSSTGELFF
NA,TRBJ2-3,TRBV5-1,NA,TGCGCCAGCAGCGGGGGGAGCGTTGCAGATACGCAGTATTTT,CASSGGSVADTQYF
NA,TRBJ1-6,TRBV27,NA,TGTGCCAGCAGTCCCCTTGGGCAGGGTGGCTCACCCCTCCACTTT,CASSPLGQGGSPLHF
NA,TRBJ1-2,TRBV6-6,TRBD1,TGTGCCAGCAGATCGGACAGGGGGCTATCCTATGGCTACACCTTC,CASRSDRGLSYGYTF
NA,TRBJ2-2,TRBV2,NA,TGTGCCAGCAAAATTACGAACACCGGGGAGCTGTTTTTT,CASKITNTGELFF
NA,TRBJ2-7,TRBV6-6,TRBD2,TGTGCCAGCAGTTACGCGGGAGGGTATGACGAGCAGTACTTC,CASSYAGGYDEQYF
NA,TRBJ2-3,TRBV6-4,NA,TGTGCCAGCAGTGACTCTCCGACTAGCACAGATACGCAGTATTTT,CASSDSPTSTDTQYF
NA,TRBJ2-3,TRBV9,TRBD1,TGTGCCAGCAGCGGGACAGGGGCCATCACAGATACGCAGTATTTT,CASSGTGAITDTQYF
NA,TRBJ2-4,TRBV6-2/TRBV6-3,TRBD2,TGTGCCAGCAGTTTAGGACTAGCGGGAGTCTCCAAAAACATTCAGTACTTC,CASSLGLAGVSKNIQYF
few,TRBJ2-7,TRBV6-5,NA,TGTGCCAGCAGTCGCGCCGGAGGGCCGTACGAGCAGTACTTC,CASSRAGGPYEQYF
NA,TRBJ1-1,TRBV5-6,NA,TGTGCCAGCAGCTTGGCGTCAGGGATGGTTGAAGCTTTCTTT,CASSLASGMVEAFF
NA,TRBJ2-2,TRBV9,NA,TGTGCCAGCAGCCCTAGTTTATACAACACCGGGGAGCTGTTTTTT,CASSPSLYNTGELFF
NA,TRBJ2-1,TRBV19,TRBD2,TGTGCTGCCGGACTAGCGGGAGGGCCTTCCTACAATGAGCAGTTCTTC,CAAGLAGGPSYNEQFF
NA,TRBJ1-4,TRBV28,NA,TGTGCCAGCAGGGACGGAAGGGGTGGAACTAATGAAAAACTGTTTTTT,CASRDGRGGTNEKLFF
NA,TRBJ2-3,TRBV7-6,TRBD2,TGTGCCAGCAGCTCCCAGCGGCGGGACTACACAGATACGCAGTATTTT,CASSSQRRDYTDTQYF
NA,TRBJ2-3,TRBV11-3,TRBD2,TGTGCCAGCAGCTTAGTGGGCGGGAGAGATACGCAGTATTTT,CASSLVGGRDTQYF
NA,TRBJ2-7,TRBV2,NA,TGTGCCAGCAGTGAGCGTGATGTGCAGTACTTC,CASSERDVQYF
NA,TRBJ1-4,TRBV19,NA,TGTGCCAGTAGTATAGGGCGGGCTAATGAAAAACTGTTTTTT,CASSIGRANEKLFF
NA,TRBJ2-2,TRBV7-6,TRBD1,TGTGCCAGCAGCCTGGGACAGGTCCGGGAGCTGTTTTTT,CASSLGQVRELFF
NA,TRBJ2-5,TRBV4-2,TRBD1,TGTGCCAGCAGCCAAGAGGGCGTTTTACGGACAGGGGGGAAAGAGACCCAGTACTTC,CASSQEGVLRTGGKETQYF
NA,TRBJ2-7,TRBV19,TRBD1,TGTGCCAGTAGTGCCCGGGGACAGGCCACCTACGAGCAGTACTTC,CASSARGQATYEQYF
NA,TRBJ2-3,TRBV5-1,TRBD2,TGCGCCAGCAGCCCCGATTTAGCGGGAGGGCCATCTTTCACAGATACGCAGTATTTT,CASSPDLAGGPSFTDTQYF
NA,TRBJ2-3,TRBV5-4,NA,TGTGCCAGCAGCTTCTCCAGCACAGATACGCAGTATTTT,CASSFSSTDTQYF